This TCR beta chain was sequenced during a study of OX40 agonist ivuxolimab in advanced cancers. The method was immunoSEQ multiplex PCR; TCRdb's version includes in-frame clones alone and lacks a portion of them. The sample yields 60,000 to 85,000 clones, more than 75% seen once. This CDR3 contains 16 residues. V trimming: 5 bases; J trimming: 6 bases; junction bases outside the gene matches: 11. Germline CDR1 is LNHDA and CDR2 is SQIVND (reference sequence). Here the sequenced sample was CD4+ or CD8+ T cells sorted from blood, taken in a trial of the OX40 agonist ivuxolimab. The rearrangement uses TRBV19 and TRBJ1-4; TRBD1 matches at 8 bases. This sequence was found in an adult with an advanced solid tumor such as melanoma, head and neck, liver or kidney cancer. The CDR3 DNA sequence: TGTGCCAGTAGTTTCCCCGGACAGGGAGAGGATGAAAAACTGTTTTTT. Translating gives CASSFPGQGEDEKLFF.